The entry that follows covers one TCR beta chain sequence. These data belong to a study of blood T cell repertoires in COVID-19. At the level of the study: The United States, Italy and Spain supplied acute and convalescent COVID-19 samples. T cells, B-cell-depleted T cells, or PBMCs supplied cDNA or gDNA.

Losses at the gene ends were 6 bases for V and 4 bases for J; bases not matched to a gene: 5. The CDR3 is 13 residues long. Germline V gene sequence: CDR1 MNHEY, CDR2 SVGAGI. Original analysis: Cell counts per sample came from amplifying reference gene primers. Sequenced by immunoSEQ multiplex PCR; TCRdb stores in-frame clones only, minus some. The V and J calls and clone size are taken from that table; D and trimming were inferred from the DNA. The repertoire holds 65,000 to 80,000 clones, with over 75% as singletons. J is TRBJ1-1 and V is TRBV6-5, with 7 bases matching TRBD1. This TCR was recovered from a man aged 50 to 60 with active COVID-19. The sample consisted of peripheral blood. CDR3 bases: TGTGCCAGCAGCTTACAGGGGAGCACTGAAGCTTTCTTT. Amino acid sequence: CASSLQGSTEAFF.